This passage covers 14 T cell receptor beta chains from one sample sequenced in a study of naive and memory T cell subsets. No antigen has been assigned to these receptors. Two oligonucleotides, mixed equimolar, formed the beta constant-region primer covering TRBC1 and TRBC2. Nested alpha and beta constant-region primers with the SP2 primer drove four PCR rounds on ligated cDNA. MiXCR was run by TCRdb on the UMI-ligation and nested PCR reads, yielding one entry per CDR3 protein. The sample contains roughly 92,000 distinct CDR3 sequences, around 10% of which appear only once. General observations from the study: Especially in CD8 cells, naive repertoires contained a few larger clonotypes, possibly CD45RA-re-expressing memory cells.

The specimen sequenced was naive CD4+ T cells from blood. Source of these receptors: a human donor in good health.

This clonotype was observed at least ten times. The chain uses TRBV29-1 and TRBJ2-7; 7 bases fit TRBD2. This CDR3 has 11 amino acids. The trim removed 4 bases at V and 4 bases at J, leaving 1 base unmatched. Germline V gene sequence: CDR1 SQVTM, CDR2 ANQGSEA. The DNA of the CDR3 is TGCAGCGTTGGGGGGGGGTACGAGCAGTACTTC. Its protein product is CSVGGGYEQYF.

V usage is TRBV14 and J usage is TRBJ2-7, with 9 nucleotides matching TRBD1. The length of the CDR3 is 16 residues. Looked up from germline, CDR1 is SGHDN and CDR2 is FVKESK. Trimming removed 0 bases from V and 3 bases from J; junction bases left unmatched: 6. CDR3 sequence reads: CASSQERGDRVYEQYF. The CDR3 DNA sequence: TGTGCCAGCAGCCAAGAAAGAGGGGACAGGGTCTACGAGCAGTACTTC.

The chain uses TRBV3-1 and TRBJ1-2, with 7 bases fitting TRBD1. Germline CDR1 LGHDT, CDR2 YNNKEL (reference sequence). The CDR3 is made up of 17 amino acids. Trimming cost V 0 bases and J 4 bases; bases outside gene matches: 11. CDR3 sequence reads: CASSQDHQGQRGYGYTF. The CDR3 nucleotides read TGTGCCAGCAGCCAAGACCACCAGGGACAGCGTGGCTATGGCTACACCTTC.

J is TRBJ2-2 and V is TRBV19; D might be TRBD1 or TRBD2, each matching 5 bases. This CDR3 spans 18 amino acids. The V and J ends lost 8 bases and 0 bases respectively, with 22 bases between them. In germline, CDR1 is LNHDA, CDR2 SQIVND (reference sequence). As DNA, the CDR3 is TGTGCCAGTTCCCGGGGCAAGGGAACTACCTCGAACACCGGGGAGCTGTTTTTT. It translates to CASSRGKGTTSNTGELFF.

This clonotype was found many times. The chain is built from TRBV7-2 and TRBJ2-5; tentative D call: TRBD1 (5 bases). CDR1 SGHTA and CDR2 FQGNSA come from the germline V gene. This CDR3 is built from 16 residues. V was cut by 0 bases and J by 5 bases, with 16 bases left in between. CDR3 coding DNA: TGTGCCAGCAGCTTAGCGCGTACTGCCCAGGGCGAGACCCAGTACTTC. It translates to CASSLARTAQGETQYF.

This chain uses TRBV29-1 with TRBJ1-3, with D possibly matching TRBD1 (5 bases). CDR1 is SQVTM, CDR2 ANQGSEA, per germline. V gave up 5 bases and J gave up 1 base, with 9 bases separating them. CDR3 length: 13 residues. The CDR3 here is CSVLAGSGNTIYF. The CDR3 DNA follows: TGCAGCGTTTTGGCAGGGTCTGGAAACACCATATATTTT.

This clonotype was seen ten or more times. The rearrangement joins TRBV7-8 to TRBJ2-3; D remains unclear. CDR3 length: 12 residues. V was trimmed by 1 base and J by 4 bases, leaving 3 bases between them. The germline CDR1 and CDR2 sequences are SGHVS and FQNEAQ. CDR3 DNA: TGTGCCAGCAGCTTAGGTCCAGATACGCAGTATTTT. Translated: CASSLGPDTQYF.

The chain recombines TRBV7-2 with TRBJ1-6; the D is unclear. The CDR3 extends over 14 amino acids. Trimming removed 5 bases at V and 4 bases at J, with 9 bases between. Germline CDR1 reads SGHTA; CDR2 reads FQGNSA. CDR3 protein: CASSPIRYNSPLHF. CDR3 nucleotides: TGTGCCAGCAGCCCGATACGTTATAATTCACCCCTCCACTTT.

This clonotype turned up a few times. The chain is built from TRBV20-1 and TRBJ2-7, with unresolved D. V was pared by 4 bases and J by 10 bases, with 14 bases between. CDR1 and CDR2 (germline): DFQATT, SNEGSKA (reference sequence). This CDR3 comprises 11 residues. The DNA for the CDR3 is TGCAGTGCTACGTCTGCCGGATTACAGTACTTC. Translated, it gives CSATSAGLQYF.

This clonotype appeared many times. The rearrangement uses TRBV20-1 and TRBJ2-1; no firm D call. The CDR3 is 16 residues long. Germline V CDR1 and CDR2: DFQATT, SNEGSKA (reference sequence). Trimming left V 0 bases short and J 4 bases short, with 16 bases between. CDR3 region: CSARDYRTSAYNEQFF. In nucleotides, the CDR3 is TGCAGTGCTAGAGATTATCGAACATCGGCGTACAATGAGCAGTTCTTC.

V is TRBV10-3 and J is TRBJ1-2; D not resolved. Germline values: CDR1 ENHRY, CDR2 SYGVKD. The CDR3 sequence is 15 residues long. Trimming left V 7 bases short and J 2 bases short, with 17 bases between. CDR3 nucleotide sequence: TGTGCCATCACCCAAAACCCGGGCAGCAACTATGGCTACACCTTC. Translated, it gives CAITQNPGSNYGYTF.

V usage is TRBV5-1 and J usage is TRBJ2-2; D gene uncertain. This CDR3 comprises 16 residues. CDR1 is SGHRS and CDR2 is YFSETQ in the germline V gene. V lost 0 bases, J lost 0 bases, and 9 bases lay in between. For the CDR3, the DNA is TGCGCCAGCAGCTTGGCGAGAGGCACGAACACCGGGGAGCTGTTTTTT. The encoded protein is CASSLARGTNTGELFF.

The chain recombines TRBV20-1 with TRBJ2-7; 8 bases are a match to TRBD1. The V gene end was trimmed by 6 bases and the J gene end by 7 bases; junction bases not matched to a gene: 20. The CDR3 has 16 amino acids. Per the germline V gene, CDR1 is DFQATT and CDR2 is SNEGSKA (reference sequence). DNA for the CDR3: TGCAGTGCCGAACATACCATTGACAGGGGCGGAGGGGAGCAGTACTTC. This translates into CSAEHTIDRGGGEQYF.

This clonotype was seen only a few times. This sequence joins TRBV5-1 and TRBJ1-1; 7 bases line up with TRBD1. Unmatched junction bases numbered 8, after V lost 6 bases and J lost 0 bases. This CDR3 is 15 amino acids long. Germline V gene data show CDR1 as SGHRS and CDR2 as YFSETQ. CDR3 sequence: CASKTGDSLNTEAFF. Here the CDR3 DNA reads TGCGCCAGCAAAACTGGGGACAGTTTGAACACTGAAGCTTTCTTT.